The entry that follows covers one T cell receptor (beta chain) sequence. No antigen is known for it. No base quality information exists; no much larger clone differs at one position. The library was made by the immunoSEQ multiplex PCR assay. TCRdb took this table from immuneACCESS and kept in-frame rearrangements with V and J called. Such tables lack part of the clones; where checked against another copy, unresolved V genes explain under half of the gap, and the rest is unexplained. The sample table lists 38,000 or so clones, around nine tenths of them with a count of one. Around 1.3% of the sample is in the top ten clones. The sample is drawn from a study of T cell changes during pregnancy in multiple sclerosis (dated by TCRdb to between 2019 and 2020). The study in broad terms: In women with multiple sclerosis, the researchers looked at how the T cell repertoire shifted as pregnancy progressed.

The germline V gene provides CDR1 MNHEY and CDR2 SVGAGI. Cut back by 4 bases and 4 bases, the V and J ends lie 10 bases apart. From the cysteine up to the phenylalanine, the CDR3 has a length of 13 residues. The only DNA kept is the CDR3, 39 bases in frame from the first base. The chain couples TRBV6-5 to TRBJ1-1; a tentative D call is TRBD1 (6 bases match). Material: peripheral blood, obtained before pregnancy. The origin of this receptor is a female donor with multiple sclerosis, enrolled in a pregnancy study. The CDR3 reads as follows: CASSSRGSTEAFF. At the DNA level, the sequence is TGTGCCAGCAGTTCCAGGGGTAGCACTGAAGCTTTCTTT.